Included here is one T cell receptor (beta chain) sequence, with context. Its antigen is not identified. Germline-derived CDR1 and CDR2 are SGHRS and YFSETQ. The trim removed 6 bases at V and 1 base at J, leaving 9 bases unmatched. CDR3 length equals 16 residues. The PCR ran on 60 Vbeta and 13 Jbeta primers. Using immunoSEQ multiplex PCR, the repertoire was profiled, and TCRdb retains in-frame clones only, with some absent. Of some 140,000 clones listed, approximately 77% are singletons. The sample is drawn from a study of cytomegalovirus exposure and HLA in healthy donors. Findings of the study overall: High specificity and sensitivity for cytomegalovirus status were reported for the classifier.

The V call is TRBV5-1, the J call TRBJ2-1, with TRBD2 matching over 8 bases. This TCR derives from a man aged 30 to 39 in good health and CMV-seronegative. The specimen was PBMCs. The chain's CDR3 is CASKSTAGESYNEQFF. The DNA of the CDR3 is TGCGCCAGCAAATCTACAGCGGGAGAGTCCTACAATGAGCAGTTCTTC.